Listed here are 29 T cell receptor beta chains from one sample, sequenced in a study of spatial heterogeneity in lung cancer. Study-wide points: Tumoral mutation counts were tracked by counts of expanded intratumoral alpha and beta TCRs.

TCRdb re-called the 5' RACE reads through MiXCR, storing one row per CDR3 protein. The sample records about 3,500 distinct CDR3 sequences, 5% to 5.5% being singletons. Time point of the sample: sample taken at primary tumor resection. The antigens of these receptors remain unknown. Sequencing was performed on lung tumor tissue, taken at surgery. These receptors were taken from a female donor with early-stage non-small cell lung cancer.

Within the sample, this clonotype is medium-sized (0.01 to 0.1%). The chain combines TRBV7-6 with TRBJ2-4; tentatively, D is TRBD1 (5 bases). The V gene's germline CDR1 is SGHVS and CDR2 FNYEAQ. The CDR3 is 16 residues long. Trimming shortened V by 1 base and J by 2 bases, and 12 bases separated the two germline ends. This CDR3 is CASSLGVGLTKNIQYF. In nucleotides, the CDR3 is TGTGCCAGCAGCTTAGGTGTGGGGCTTACCAAAAACATTCAGTACTTC.

By share of the sample, this clonotype is medium-sized. The V and J genes are TRBV5-1 and TRBJ2-5; tentatively, D is TRBD2 (5 bases). Germline lookup yields CDR1 SGHRS and CDR2 YFSETQ. This CDR3 comprises 14 residues. The germline V and J ends were trimmed by 3 bases and 5 bases, with 14 bases remaining between them. The chain's CDR3 is CASSSTDSGETQYF. CDR3 coding DNA: TGCGCCAGCAGCTCGACTGACTCGGGGGAGACCCAGTACTTC.

This clonotype counts as medium-sized. The J gene is TRBJ2-2, the V gene TRBV10-3, with 7 bases aligning to TRBD2. The CDR3 is 15 amino acids. V trimming: 2 bases; J trimming: 5 bases; junction bases outside the gene matches: 5. Germline V gene sequence: CDR1 ENHRY, CDR2 SYGVKD. The CDR3 DNA is TGTGCCATCAGTGAGAAAAGCGGGAAAACCGGGGAGCTGTTTTTT. Its protein product is CAISEKSGKTGELFF.

This clonotype was counted ten times or more. The rearrangement joins TRBV6-6 to TRBJ1-5; maybe TRBD1 (6 bases). This CDR3 is built from 15 residues. Between the trimmed V and J ends, which lost 2 bases and 7 bases, there was a span of 15 bases. Germline V gene sequence: CDR1 MNHNY, CDR2 SVGAGI (reference sequence). The CDR3 is CASSYGAGEGQPQHF. As DNA, the CDR3 is TGTGCCAGCAGTTACGGGGCAGGGGAAGGACAGCCCCAGCATTTT.

In its sample, this clonotype is medium-sized. The V and J genes are TRBV12-3 or TRBV12-4 and TRBJ2-5; D may be TRBD1 (6 bases). Trimming took off 6 bases at V and 2 bases at J, with 7 bases between the two ends. There are 12 residues in the CDR3. CDR3 region: CASRGQQETQYF. The CDR3 DNA reads as TGTGCCAGCAGAGGACAGCAAGAGACCCAGTACTTC.

This clonotype rates as medium-sized (0.01 to 0.1%). V usage is TRBV10-3 and J usage is TRBJ1-2; D not certain. This CDR3 region has 14 residues. Germline CDR1 ENHRY, CDR2 SYGVKD. The V gene lost 10 bases and the J gene lost 1 base, with 16 bases spanning the gap. CDR3 nucleotide sequence: TGTGCCACCCAGGAGAGCTCCCTTAACTATGGCTACACCTTC. Translation: CATQESSLNYGYTF.

This clonotype was counted ten times or more. The genes are TRBV10-3 and TRBJ2-7, with 10 bases fitting TRBD1. The CDR3 length is 15 residues. With V trimmed by 4 bases and J by 7 bases, 10 bases remained unmatched. Germline-derived CDR1 and CDR2 are ENHRY and SYGVKD. CDR3 in DNA: TGTGCCATCAGTGGAAGGACAGGGGGATTGGTAGAGCAGTACTTC. This sequence encodes CAISGRTGGLVEQYF.

The chain links TRBV15 to TRBJ2-5; D is unclear. Germline CDR1 and CDR2: LNHNV and YYDKDF (reference sequence). The CDR3 totals 12 residues. Between the trimmed V and J ends, which lost 5 bases and 5 bases, there was a span of 9 bases. This chain's CDR3 is CATSDSLETQYF. CDR3 bases: TGTGCCACCAGCGATTCATTGGAGACCCAGTACTTC.

In its sample, this clonotype is medium-sized. J is TRBJ2-3 and V is TRBV18, with 8 bases that match TRBD1. Trimming at V came to 5 bases and at J to 4 bases, leaving 11 bases not matched to a gene. Germline CDR1 and CDR2: KGHSH and LQKENI. CDR3 length: 16 residues. The CDR3 protein is CASSGLQGAGADTQYF. The CDR3 region has the DNA TGTGCCAGCTCAGGCCTCCAGGGGGCCGGCGCAGATACGCAGTATTTT.

This clonotype is judged medium-sized. The chain carries TRBV24-1 and TRBJ2-5; 8 nucleotides match TRBD1. Germline CDR1 is KGHDR and CDR2 is SFDVKD. Germline trimming cut 2 bases from V and 5 bases from J; bases unmatched to any gene: 9. The CDR3 spans 16 residues. CDR3 amino acids: CATSDSGTGAQETQYF. The CDR3 DNA follows: TGTGCCACCAGTGATTCCGGGACAGGCGCCCAGGAGACCCAGTACTTC.

This clonotype was observed a few times. Germline is not matched at one junction end, which may reflect a read error. The chain couples TRBV28 to TRBJ2-3; D is unclear. This CDR3 has 11 amino acids. Germline V gene lookup returns CDR1 MDHEN and CDR2 SYDVKM. The CDR3 is CVSSTTDTQYF. In nucleotides, the CDR3 is TGTGTCAGCAGCACCACAGATACGCAGTATTTT.

This clonotype is medium-sized. V is TRBV6-6 and J is TRBJ1-2; 10 bases match TRBD1. With 2 bases clipped from V and 2 bases from J, the junction kept 2 bases outside the gene matches. The CDR3 has 15 residues. From germline, CDR1 is MNHNY and CDR2 SVGAGI (reference sequence). This CDR3 is CASSYRTGGNYGYTF. In nucleotides, the CDR3 is TGTGCCAGCAGTTACCGGACAGGGGGGAACTATGGCTACACCTTC.

This clonotype was seen repeatedly, ten times or more. The genes are TRBV28 and TRBJ1-5, with D possibly TRBD1 on 5 matching bases. V was trimmed by 5 bases and J by 2 bases, leaving 13 bases between them. Germline CDR1 reads MDHEN; CDR2 reads SYDVKM. This CDR3 region has 15 residues. CDR3 sequence reads: CASSGTTPGNQPQHF. The CDR3 bases are TGTGCCAGCAGTGGGACCACCCCGGGCAATCAGCCCCAGCATTTT.

This clonotype was counted at least ten times. This rearrangement joins TRBV9 to TRBJ1-1; D gene unclear. The CDR3 runs to 16 residues. Trimming left V 3 bases short and J 0 bases short, with 15 bases between. From germline, CDR1 is SGDLS and CDR2 YYNGEE. CDR3 residues: CASSARPQTLNTEAFF. Written as DNA, the CDR3 is TGTGCCAGCAGCGCCAGACCCCAGACATTGAACACTGAAGCTTTCTTT.

The CDR3 DNA sequence: TGTGCCAGCAGCTGGGCGGGACCCTACAATGAGCAGTTCTTC. As protein: CASSWAGPYNEQFF. The V and J genes are TRBV7-2 and TRBJ2-1; weak D call: TRBD2 (6 bases). The CDR3 totals 14 residues. Trimming removed 4 bases at V and 2 bases at J, with 9 bases between. Germline V gene sequence: CDR1 SGHTA, CDR2 FQGNSA.

This clonotype is termed medium-sized. V usage is TRBV20-1 and J usage is TRBJ1-1; D remains ambiguous. The V gene lost 5 bases and the J gene lost 2 bases, with 12 bases spanning the gap. The CDR3 consists of 13 residues. Germline V gives CDR1 DFQATT, CDR2 SNEGSKA (reference sequence). In DNA, the CDR3 is TGCAGTGCTCACAACTCGGTCAACACTGAAGCTTTCTTT. It specifies CSAHNSVNTEAFF.

This clonotype is medium-sized. V gene TRBV28 combines with J gene TRBJ1-2; tentatively, D is TRBD1 (6 bases). The CDR3 loop spans 13 amino acids. The V and J ends lost 6 bases and 6 bases respectively, with 14 bases between them. Germline V gives CDR1 MDHEN, CDR2 SYDVKM. CDR3 DNA: TGTGCCAGCAGATTTCGGGGGGCAGATGGCTACACCTTC. This codes for CASRFRGADGYTF.

This clonotype was found many times. The V gene is TRBV13, the J gene TRBJ1-1, with TRBD1 identical over 7 bases. The junction had 11 bases not matched to a gene; V was cut back by 5 bases and J by 2 bases. The CDR3 is 16 residues long. CDR1 PRHDT and CDR2 FYEKMQ come from the germline V gene (reference sequence). This chain's CDR3 is CASSGDRRWANTEAFF. As DNA, the CDR3 is TGTGCCAGCAGCGGGGACAGAAGGTGGGCTAACACTGAAGCTTTCTTT.

This clonotype was seen many times. The gene calls are TRBV7-9 and TRBJ2-4; the D call may be TRBD1 or TRBD2 (5 bases each). The germline V and J ends were trimmed by 3 bases and 8 bases, with 11 bases remaining between them. The CDR3 loop spans 13 amino acids. Germline values: CDR1 SEHNR, CDR2 FQNEAQ (reference sequence). The CDR3 loop reads CASSFRDRDIQYF. CDR3 coding DNA: TGTGCCAGCAGCTTCCGGGACCGGGACATTCAGTACTTC.

This clonotype came up many times. The chain carries TRBV7-9 and TRBJ2-7; unclear D gene. The V gene's germline CDR1 is SEHNR and CDR2 FQNEAQ (reference sequence). The V gene lost 5 bases and the J gene lost 3 bases, with 14 bases spanning the gap. This CDR3 contains 14 residues. The chain's CDR3 is CASSPFPAGYEQYF. The CDR3 region has the DNA TGTGCCAGCAGCCCATTTCCGGCTGGCTACGAGCAGTACTTC.

By its share, this clonotype is medium-sized. The CDR3 region has the DNA TGTGCCAGCAGGGGACAGTATAGCAATCAGCCCCAGCATTTT. As protein: CASRGQYSNQPQHF. The genes are TRBV12-3 or TRBV12-4 and TRBJ1-5, with 7 bases identical to TRBD1. This CDR3 is built from 14 residues. Trimming at V came to 6 bases and at J to 0 bases, leaving 2 bases not matched to a gene.

In this sample, this clonotype turned up many times. V is TRBV11-1 and J is TRBJ2-1, with TRBD2 matching over 10 bases. The CDR3 length is 14 residues. Germline loops: CDR1 SGHAT, CDR2 FQDESV (reference sequence). The J segment lost 5 bases and the V segment lost 9 bases, leaving 7 bases of the junction unmatched. This CDR3 reads CASKPGLANNEQFF. The CDR3 DNA follows: TGTGCCAGTAAGCCGGGACTAGCGAACAATGAGCAGTTCTTC.

This clonotype counts as medium-sized. The J gene is TRBJ2-2, the V gene TRBV6-5; TRBD1 is a possible D gene (7 bases). Deletions cut 6 bases from V and 3 bases from J, with 11 bases between. The CDR3 contains 14 residues. Per the germline V gene, CDR1 is MNHEY and CDR2 is SVGAGI. The CDR3 reads CASRTRGDTGELFF. In DNA form, the CDR3 reads TGTGCCAGCAGAACCAGGGGGGACACCGGGGAGCTGTTTTTT.

This clonotype was seen a handful of times. This may come from a read error, since a much larger clone is one base off. The chain links TRBV7-6 to TRBJ2-3, with TRBD2 identical over 9 bases. The CDR3 sequence is 16 residues long. Germline V gives CDR1 SGHVS, CDR2 FNYEAQ. In DNA form, the CDR3 reads TGTGCCAGCAGCTTAGCATCTAGCGGGATGGCAGATACGCATTATTTT. Amino acid sequence: CASSLASSGMADTHYF.

In this sample, this clonotype is medium-sized (0.01 to 0.1%). This chain joins TRBV28 and TRBJ2-4; D is uncertain. V lost 6 bases, J lost 10 bases, and 19 bases lay in between. This CDR3 region has 14 residues. Germline CDR1 is MDHEN and CDR2 is SYDVKM. The CDR3 coding sequence is TGTGCCAGCAGCGCGCCCAGACCAAAAGAGATTCAGTACTTC. Its protein product is CASSAPRPKEIQYF.

This clonotype rates as medium-sized (0.01 to 0.1%). The chain has TRBV6-5 and TRBJ2-5; D is undetermined. V shed 8 bases and J shed 2 bases, with 3 bases lying between them. This CDR3 has 10 residues. The germline gives CDR1 MNHEY, CDR2 SVGAGI. Here the CDR3 reads CASGQETQYF. The CDR3 DNA reads TGTGCCAGCGGGCAAGAGACCCAGTACTTC.

The CDR3 DNA reads TGTGCCAGCAGTTCCCACGTGGTAAGGGAAAAACTGTTTTTT. It yields the protein CASSSHVVREKLFF. The chain carries TRBV28 and TRBJ1-4; D not certain. CDR3 length: 14 residues. Trimming took 4 bases from V and 8 from J, leaving 14 bases between them. The germline V gene encodes CDR1 MDHEN and CDR2 SYDVKM.

Judged by abundance, this clonotype is medium-sized. The V gene is TRBV20-1, the J gene TRBJ2-7; 9 positions match TRBD1. Germline V gene sequence: CDR1 DFQATT, CDR2 SNEGSKA (reference sequence). This CDR3 region has 16 residues. With V trimmed by 4 bases and J by 2 bases, 12 bases remained unmatched. The chain's CDR3 is CSATGVGQGRTYEQYF. The CDR3, as DNA: TGCAGTGCTACGGGTGTGGGACAGGGAAGAACCTACGAGCAGTACTTC.

This clonotype was counted only a few times. A much larger clonotype is one base distant, so this may be a read error. The chain joins TRBV7-8 to TRBJ2-5; the D is unclear. Germline V gene sequence: CDR1 SGHVS, CDR2 FQNEAQ. Deletions cut 3 bases from V and 1 base from J, with 12 bases between. The CDR3 loop spans 15 amino acids. The CDR3 is CASSFGPASQETQYF. DNA for the CDR3: TGTGCCAGCAGCTTCGGACCAGCGTCCCAAGAGACCCAGTACTTC.